This TCR beta chain appears in the sequencing data of a study of early T cells in non-severe SARS-CoV-2 infection. TCRdb reanalysed the 5' RACE reads using MiXCR and keeps one entry per CDR3 protein. The table shows some 60,000 distinct CDR3 sequences, with 7% to 8% occurring only once. The CDR3 runs to 13 residues. V shed 3 bases, J shed 5 bases, and the junction held 2 bases outside the gene matches. The sample comprised whole blood. The J gene is TRBJ2-5, the V gene TRBV12-3 or TRBV12-4, with 8 bases matching TRBD2. This TCR was sampled from an adult who was a healthcare worker with PCR-confirmed SARS-CoV-2 infection or an uninfected control (not recorded which). The CDR3 sequence is CASSFPGGETQYF. The CDR3 DNA sequence: TGTGCCAGCAGTTTCCCGGGGGGGGAGACCCAGTACTTC.